This TCR beta chain was observed in a study of T cells in Graves' hyperthyroidism and ophthalmopathy (dated by TCRdb to the late 2010s). As for the study more broadly: Peripheral blood was collected at initial diagnosis, before any treatment. To identify distinguishing TCR V-J signatures, a discovery cohort of about a hundred patients was used, comprising 43 with Graves' ophthalmopathy and some 60 with stable Graves' hyperthyroidism. An independent validation cohort of fewer than 20 hyperthyroidism patients and roughly 16 patients who later progressed to ophthalmopathy tested prospective prediction of ophthalmopathy. The roughly 100 discovery patients were divided at random into training and test sets in a 7:3 ratio. In addition, the study compared T-cell repertoires in thyroid tissue and in blood from about 6 Graves' hyperthyroidism patients. Once sampling was done, hyperthyroidism patients were given methimazole at a starting dose of 30 mg daily, whereas ophthalmopathy patients were given high-dose intravenous methylprednisolone. According to the paper, TCR Vbeta CDR3 sequencing was carried out on about 140 peripheral blood samples, which came from approximately 43 ophthalmopathy, some 73 hyperthyroidism and about 17 progressor patients.

The paper's findings and limits, for the study overall: No statistical method was used to fix the sample size in advance, and group allocation was not hidden from the investigators. In cross-validation, a model built on a 13 V-J signature told ophthalmopathy apart from stable hyperthyroidism with under 90% sensitivity and roughly 82% specificity, and in testing the same model reached 80%/75%. In validation, the model predicted progression to ophthalmopathy with approximately 69% sensitivity and approximately 78% specificity, a median of 6.5 months before onset. Blood samples also contained most of the expanded thyroid clonotypes (frequency above 0.001), which suggests that blood repertoires may reflect thyroid immune responses.

This clonotype came up many times. The target of this receptor is not known. The record has no base qualities; no much larger clone is one base away. At the junction V is shortened by 0 bases and J by 6 bases, with 15 bases in between. Including the terminal cysteine and phenylalanine, the CDR3 comprises 15 residues. Only the CDR3 portion is preserved as DNA: 45 bases, with reading frame beginning at the first base. Via the germline V gene, CDR1 is SGHRS and CDR2 YFSETQ. Stable Graves' hyperthyroidism was defined as the absence of progression to ophthalmopathy over 18 months of follow-up. Hyperthyroidism patients were aged 18 to 65 years and newly diagnosed, with disease duration of less than 2 months. Exclusion was applied to patients with uncontrolled infections, other autoimmune diseases, pregnancy or lactation. Diagnoses were based on clinical symptoms, serum thyroxine and TRAb, thyroid ultrasound and orbital computed tomography. PBMCs were isolated from roughly 10 ml of fresh peripheral blood by Ficoll-Paque density gradient centrifugation. Trizol reagent was used to extract total RNA, and RNA quality was then checked on an Agilent 2100 Bioanalyzer.

TCR beta CDR3 regions were amplified from RNA transcripts. The first round of RT-PCR for the TCR CDR3 was performed with the HTBI primer set and the Qiagen OneStep RT-PCR kit. The libraries were constructed in a second round of multiplex PCR and then size-selected and purified. The libraries were sequenced on an Illumina HiSeq2000 using paired-end 100 bp reads. Per the authors' processing: SOAPnuke was used to process the raw data, throwing out any read that contained adapters or uncalled bases, had a mean Phred below 15, or lacked an exact constant-primer or identifier match. COPE v1.2.5 was used to merge high-quality paired reads, and clonotypes were defined as unique nucleotide sequences. Clonotypes were aligned to IMGT TRBV, TRBD and TRBJ reference segments using MiTCR v1.1. The analysis included only V-J combinations with a frequency above 0.0001, which together covered approximately 99% of the repertoires. A TCS score was defined as the ratio between F50 (clonal expansion) and ExV (chaos), using BLOSUM62-based TCRdist between CDR3 peptides within each V-J. Welch's t-statistics and random forest reduced 500 to 650 V-J features to roughly 13, which were used in a naive Bayes classifier (R e1071). The raw public data were reprocessed by TCRdb itself: fastp quality trimming at Q25, MiXCR clonotype calling, in-frame beta chains only. Identical CDR3 protein sequences are pooled into one entry, listed with their most common genes and DNA. TCRdb, not the original authors, processed these V and J calls. The sample table holds roughly 100,000 distinct CDR3 sequences, of which roughly half were seen once. 25% to 30% of the sample comes from the top ten.

The clonotype was recovered from a woman in her thirties or forties with Graves' hyperthyroidism. The sequence joins TRBV5-1 to TRBJ1-2; the best D guess is TRBD1, with 5 bases matching. Sequenced sample: blood. The DNA sequence reads TGCGCCAGCAGCTTGGATTCGGGGGGTTCGAATGGCTACACCTTC. It codes for CASSLDSGGSNGYTF.